Many counts were recorded for the clone carrying this TCR beta chain. From the PCR reads, TCRdb called clonotypes with MiXCR, one entry per CDR3 protein. The data contain about 640,000 distinct CDR3 sequences, 15% to 20% of them seen just once; the ten biggest clones take up roughly 0.83%. Losses at the gene ends were 1 base for V and 4 bases for J; bases not matched to a gene: 10. The CDR3 is made up of 17 amino acids. Per germline, CDR1 LGHNA and CDR2 YSLEER. This specimen belongs to a study of molecular identifiers for immune sequencing clone quantification. The TCR sequence derives from a human donor in good health. Some libraries in this study had Jurkat cell RNA spiked in. Material for sequencing was naive CD8+ T cells from blood, with Jurkat cell RNA spiked in. Subset of the sample: FACS-sorted CD8+CD4-CCR7+CD45RA+ naive T cells. The rearrangement joins TRBV4-3 to TRBJ2-7, with 10 bases that match TRBD1. CDR3 sequence: CASSQASWTGGEYEQYF. In DNA form, the CDR3 reads TGCGCCAGCAGCCAAGCTTCCTGGACAGGGGGAGAGTACGAGCAGTACTTC.